Following are 19 T cell receptor beta chains from one sample sequenced in a study of shared clonotypes between healthy human individuals. Data came from immunoSEQ multiplex PCR; TCRdb stores just in-frame clones and leaves some out. The data contain over a million clones, 98% of them seen just once; the ten biggest clones take up roughly 0.45%. Input material: naive CD4+ T cells sorted from blood. Subset: CD45RA+ positively selected. These receptors all come from a man younger than 40 in good health.

The chain joins TRBV5-1 to TRBJ2-1; 8 bases align to TRBD1. Germline V gives CDR1 SGHRS, CDR2 YFSETQ. This CDR3 has 15 residues. V lost 4 bases and J lost 6; bases outside the gene matches: 9. CDR3 amino acids: CASSSSGTGPNEQFF. In nucleotides, the CDR3 is TGCGCCAGCAGCAGCTCCGGGACAGGCCCCAATGAGCAGTTCTTC.

The rearrangement joins TRBV19 to TRBJ1-1; no firm D call. The germline V gene has CDR1 LNHDA and CDR2 SQIVND (reference sequence). The V gene lost 2 bases and the J gene lost 0 bases, with 7 bases spanning the gap. CDR3 size: 14 residues. CDR3 in amino acids: CASSIKGMNTEAFF. The CDR3 bases are TGTGCCAGTAGTATAAAGGGAATGAACACTGAAGCTTTCTTT.

The chain is built from TRBV6-5 and TRBJ1-4, with D unresolved. This CDR3 has 15 amino acids. Germline CDR1 and CDR2: MNHEY and SVGAGI. Trimming removed 2 bases at V and 3 bases at J, with 10 bases between. CDR3 bases: TGTGCCAGCAGTTACGGAAAGAAACCTAATGAAAAACTGTTTTTT. As protein: CASSYGKKPNEKLFF.

The gene calls are TRBV19 and TRBJ1-5, with D tentatively TRBD1 (5 bases). The V and J ends lost 4 bases and 0 bases respectively, with 13 bases between them. This CDR3 is built from 16 residues. CDR1 LNHDA and CDR2 SQIVND come from the germline V gene (reference sequence). The CDR3 sequence: CASSTAGGFSNQPQHF. The CDR3 nucleotides read TGTGCCAGTAGTACGGCCGGGGGGTTTAGCAATCAGCCCCAGCATTTT.

This clone was observed once. The CDR3 DNA follows: TGTGCCTGGTCCCTTGGGACACTCAATGAGCAGTTCTTC. This codes for CAWSLGTLNEQFF. The chain is built from TRBV30 and TRBJ2-1, with a tentative D call TRBD1 (6 bases). The V gene's germline CDR1 is GTSNPN and CDR2 SVGIG (reference sequence). The CDR3 has 13 amino acids. Trimming left V 5 bases short and J 6 bases short, with 14 bases between.

The chain links TRBV28 to TRBJ2-1; TRBD2 is a possible D gene (6 bases). Trimming removed 1 base at V and 6 bases at J, with 10 bases between. CDR3 size: 14 residues. CDR1 and CDR2 from the germline V gene are MDHEN and SYDVKM. CDR3 DNA sequence: TGTGCCAGCAGTTTATTAACTAGCAGCAATGAGCAGTTCTTC. Translating it yields CASSLLTSSNEQFF.

The chain employs TRBV5-6 and TRBJ2-2, with a weak D call TRBD2 (5 bases). V lost 5 bases to trimming and J lost 6 bases, with 14 bases between them. The germline V gene encodes CDR1 SGHDT and CDR2 YYEEEE. The CDR3 consists of 14 residues. In DNA, the CDR3 is TGTGCCAGCAGTTCCGGGCGGGCGGCCGGGGAGCTGTTTTTT. Encoded protein: CASSSGRAAGELFF.

The gene calls are TRBV18 and TRBJ1-2; D is ambiguous. This CDR3 comprises 15 residues. The germline CDR1 and CDR2 sequences are KGHSH and LQKENI. V lost 3 bases and J 4 bases, leaving 15 bases between the germline ends. CDR3 nucleotides: TGTGCCAGCTCACCCCTGGCAGAACTAGTCTATGGCTACACCTTC. Protein: CASSPLAELVYGYTF.

This clone appeared a single time. The chain employs TRBV7-9 and TRBJ2-7; possible D gene TRBD2, 5 bases. CDR3 length: 14 residues. Per germline, CDR1 SEHNR and CDR2 FQNEAQ (reference sequence). Trimming pared 2 bases from V and 3 bases from J, leaving 11 bases between. The CDR3 is CASSLRRNDYEQYF. CDR3 bases: TGTGCCAGCAGCTTAAGGAGGAACGACTACGAGCAGTACTTC.

The genes are TRBV5-1 and TRBJ1-4; D unclear. Trimming pared 4 bases from V and 7 bases from J, leaving 17 bases between. This CDR3 is 15 amino acids long. Germline CDR1 is SGHRS and CDR2 is YFSETQ. DNA for the CDR3: TGCGCCAGCAGCCTGGTCCCCGGTCAAGGTGAAAAACTGTTTTTT. Encoded protein: CASSLVPGQGEKLFF.

The chain employs TRBV10-3 and TRBJ2-3; 9 nucleotides align to TRBD1. Germline V lookup: CDR1 ENHRY, CDR2 SYGVKD. The CDR3 consists of 15 residues. V gave up 7 bases and J gave up 2 bases; unmatched junction bases: 7. The CDR3 nucleotides are TGTGCCATCAACCGCGGACAGGGGACCACAGATACGCAGTATTTT. It translates to CAINRGQGTTDTQYF.

The V gene is TRBV11-2, the J gene TRBJ2-5; D not resolved. Germline lookup yields CDR1 SGHAT and CDR2 FQNNGV. CDR3 length: 13 amino acids. V lost 3 bases and J lost 5, with 10 bases in between. The CDR3 DNA is TGTGCCAGCAGCTTGTTGGGAAGGGAGACCCAGTACTTC. Its translation: CASSLLGRETQYF.

The rearrangement joins TRBV7-6 to TRBJ2-7; TRBD1 matches at 9 bases. The CDR3 spans 15 residues. V lost 1 base, J lost 5 bases, and 6 bases stayed unmatched. CDR1 and CDR2 from the germline V gene are SGHVS and FNYEAQ. CDR3: CASSLGVGQGNEQYF. The CDR3 coding sequence is TGTGCCAGCAGCTTAGGGGTGGGACAGGGTAACGAGCAGTACTTC.

The V and J genes are TRBV28 and TRBJ2-7; tentatively, D is TRBD2 (6 bases). Germline CDR1 MDHEN, CDR2 SYDVKM. Trimming stripped 6 bases from V and 3 bases from J, with 15 bases between. This CDR3 comprises 14 residues. The CDR3 DNA sequence: TGTGCCAGCAGGGCCGGGACTCGAGTCTACGAGCAGTACTTC. The encoded protein is CASRAGTRVYEQYF.

The gene calls are TRBV7-2 and TRBJ2-1; D is ambiguous. CDR3 length: 14 amino acids. Trimming left V 2 bases short and J 9 bases short, with 14 bases between. CDR1 and CDR2 (germline): SGHTA, FQGNSA. Here the CDR3 DNA reads TGTGCCAGCAGCTTATCGAAGGGAATCGGTGAGCAGTTCTTC. This encodes CASSLSKGIGEQFF.

A single count supports this clone. The chain combines TRBV10-3 with TRBJ2-7; 7 bases are shared with TRBD2. The germline V gene has CDR1 ENHRY and CDR2 SYGVKD. The CDR3 contains 13 residues. Trimming cost V 8 bases and J 7 bases; bases outside gene matches: 11. CDR3 sequence (DNA): TGTGCCATCTCCGGGGGAGGGGCCTTGGAGCAGTACTTC. Protein sequence: CAISGGGALEQYF.

CDR3 DNA sequence: TGCGCCAGCAGCCTGGGGGTCTTAGCGGGAGAGGGAAATGAGCAGTTCTTC. This gives the protein CASSLGVLAGEGNEQFF. The chain joins TRBV5-1 to TRBJ2-1, with 9 bases fitting TRBD2. The germline CDR1 and CDR2 sequences are SGHRS and YFSETQ. This CDR3 has 17 residues. V was clipped by 4 bases and J by 7 bases; unmatched bases: 15.

V usage is TRBV18 and J usage is TRBJ2-7; 7 bases are shared with TRBD1. The CDR3 consists of 15 residues. From germline, CDR1 is KGHSH and CDR2 LQKENI. V trimming: 3 bases; J trimming: 3 bases; junction bases outside the gene matches: 8. The CDR3 region has the DNA TGTGCCAGCTCACCCGACACGGGACAGCTCTACGAGCAGTACTTC. This gives the protein CASSPDTGQLYEQYF. Looking up the rest from reference TRBV18 and TRBJ2-7 gives the full variable domain: NAGVMQNPRHLVRRRGQEARLRCSPMKGHSHVYWYRQLPEEGLKFMVYLQKENIIDESGMPKERFSAEFPKEGPSILRIQQVVRGDSAAYFCASSPDTGQLYEQYFGPGTRLTVT.

The genes are TRBV9 and TRBJ2-7; 10 bases agree with TRBD1. The CDR3 has 15 amino acids. The V gene's germline CDR1 is SGDLS and CDR2 YYNGEE. The junction had 6 bases not matched to a gene; V was cut back by 3 bases and J by 3 bases. Written as DNA, the CDR3 is TGTGCCAGCAGCGCCGGGACAGGGGTTGGCTACGAGCAGTACTTC. Its protein product is CASSAGTGVGYEQYF. The full variable domain, rest sourced from reference TRBV9 and TRBJ2-7, is DSGVTQTPKHLITATGQRVTLRCSPRSGDLSVYWYQQSLDQGLQFLIQYYNGEERAKGNILERFSAQQFPDLHSELNLSSLELGDSALYFCASSAGTGVGYEQYFGPGTRLTVT.